This section outlines one T cell receptor beta chain sequence together with its context. The CDR3 spans 16 residues. The V gene's germline CDR1 is SGHTA and CDR2 FQGNSA. V lost 5 bases to trimming and J lost 1 base; unmatched junction nucleotides: 7. The data derive from a study of control samples from healthy donors and cancer patients. Generated by immunoSEQ multiplex PCR, the TCRdb table keeps only in-frame clones and is missing some. The listing records roughly 200,000 clones. Material for sequencing was blood. The chain couples TRBV7-2 to TRBJ1-5, with 8 bases identical to TRBD1. The receptor was derived from a woman aged 25-40 years in good health. DNA of the CDR3: TGTGCCAGCAGCCCGAGACAGGGGTTGAGCAATCAGCCCCAGCATTTT. Encoded protein: CASSPRQGLSNQPQHF. Full variable domain (outside the CDR3, taken from reference TRBV7-2 and TRBJ1-5): GAGVSQSPSNKVTEKGKDVELRCDPISGHTALYWYRQSLGQGLEFLIYFQGNSAPDKSGLPSDRFSAERTGGSVSTLTIQRTQQEDSAVYLCASSPRQGLSNQPQHFGDGTRLSIL.